This TCR beta chain was sequenced for a study of tumor-infiltrating lymphocytes in primary liver carcinoma. On this clonotype itself: Antigen specificity is unknown.

There are 13 residues in the CDR3. V lost 5 bases to trimming and J lost 6 bases, with 14 bases between them. Germline assignment: CDR1 MGHRA and CDR2 YSYEKL. It was unsorted whole blood that yielded blood RNA, and germline DNA was also extracted. Presurgery, approximately 4 milliliters of peripheral blood were collected. Study conclusions and caveats: Top-250-clone fractions were significantly higher in tumors than in blood (p = 0.039). Tumor-adjacent and tumor-blood pairs shared less of their repertoires than tumor region pairs shared. Without sorting, CD4+ versus CD8+ T cell repertoires were not compared.

A primer matching the constant region was used to make TCR beta cDNA from 500 to 650 ng of total RNA. Three-round nested multiplex PCR performed with slightly modified ARM-PCR produced the TCR beta libraries. Primers for the first two PCR rounds were TRBV1-TRBV30 forward primers and a C-beta reverse primer (approximately 10 cycles per round). One entry per CDR3 protein, called by TCRdb with MiXCR from the multiplex PCR reads. The sample has 330,000 or so distinct CDR3 sequences; about 61% are singletons. The source material was peripheral blood. The chain combines TRBV4-1 with TRBJ2-7; D ambiguous. The clonotype originates from a man aged 35-49 years with primary liver carcinoma and hepatitis B virus infection. CDR3 sequence (DNA): TGCGCCAGCAGCTATGGCGGACCCTGCGAGCAGTACTTC. It encodes CASSYGGPCEQYF.